This T cell receptor (beta chain) came from a study of blood T cell repertoires in COVID-19. Germline CDR1 reads PRHDT; CDR2 reads FYEKMQ (reference sequence). This CDR3 has 15 amino acids. The junction had 9 bases not matched to a gene; V was cut back by 5 bases and J by 3 bases. The authors' processing: Amplification with reference gene primers provided the estimates of nucleated cell counts. The data were produced by immunoSEQ multiplex PCR, yet TCRdb's version contains in-frame clones alone and is incomplete. V and J calls and clone size are those listed in that table; D and trimming were worked out from the DNA. Altogether approximately 250,000 clones are present, approximately 84% being singletons, with the ten largest covering around 9.2%.

This TCR derives from a human donor in a cohort sampled during active COVID-19. Material for sequencing was peripheral blood. The V and J genes are TRBV13 and TRBJ2-5; 7 nucleotides align to TRBD1. CDR3 sequence: CASSLKTGVKETQYF. CDR3 nucleotides: TGTGCCAGCAGCCTCAAAACAGGGGTGAAAGAGACCCAGTACTTC. Full variable domain (outside the CDR3, taken from reference TRBV13 and TRBJ2-5): AAGVIQSPRHLIKEKRETATLKCYPIPRHDTVYWYQQGPGQDPQFLISFYEKMQSDKGSIPDRFSAQQFSDYHSELNMSSLELGDSALYFCASSLKTGVKETQYFGPGTRLLVL.